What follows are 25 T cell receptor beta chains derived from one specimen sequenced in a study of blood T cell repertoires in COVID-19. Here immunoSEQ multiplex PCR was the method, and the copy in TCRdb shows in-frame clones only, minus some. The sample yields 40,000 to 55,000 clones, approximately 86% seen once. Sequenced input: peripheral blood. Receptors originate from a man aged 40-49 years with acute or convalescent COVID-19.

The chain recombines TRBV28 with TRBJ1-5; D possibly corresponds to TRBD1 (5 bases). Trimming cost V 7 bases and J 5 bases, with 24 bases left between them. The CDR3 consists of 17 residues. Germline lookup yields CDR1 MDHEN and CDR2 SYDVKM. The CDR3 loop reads CASTSHSGWGGYQPQHF. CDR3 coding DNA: TGTGCCAGCACGTCTCATTCGGGATGGGGGGGATATCAGCCCCAGCATTTT.

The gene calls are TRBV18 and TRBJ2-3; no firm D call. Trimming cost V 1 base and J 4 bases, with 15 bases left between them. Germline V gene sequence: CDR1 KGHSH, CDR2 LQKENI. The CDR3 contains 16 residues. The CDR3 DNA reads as TGTGCCAGCTCACCACTAGGCCCGGGTTGGGCAGATACGCAGTATTTT. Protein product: CASSPLGPGWADTQYF.

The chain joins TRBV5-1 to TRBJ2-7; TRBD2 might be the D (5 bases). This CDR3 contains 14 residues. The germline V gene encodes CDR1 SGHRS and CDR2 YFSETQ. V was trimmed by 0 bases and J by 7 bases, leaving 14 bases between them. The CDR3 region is CASSLGGGTGEQYV. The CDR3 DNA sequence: TGCGCCAGCAGCTTGGGCGGCGGAACGGGGGAGCAGTACGTC.

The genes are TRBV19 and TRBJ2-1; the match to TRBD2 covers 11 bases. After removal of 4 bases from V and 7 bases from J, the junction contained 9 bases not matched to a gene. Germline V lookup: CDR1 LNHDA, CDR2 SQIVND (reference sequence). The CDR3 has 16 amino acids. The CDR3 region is CASSRVAGGPRNEQFF. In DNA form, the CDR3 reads TGTGCCAGTAGTAGGGTAGCGGGAGGGCCTCGGAATGAGCAGTTCTTC.

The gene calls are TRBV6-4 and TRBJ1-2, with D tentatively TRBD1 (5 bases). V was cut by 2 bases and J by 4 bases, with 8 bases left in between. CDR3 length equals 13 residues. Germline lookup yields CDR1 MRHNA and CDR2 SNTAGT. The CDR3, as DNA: TGTGCCAGCAGTGACGGGAGGGGCTATGGCTACACCTTC. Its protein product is CASSDGRGYGYTF.

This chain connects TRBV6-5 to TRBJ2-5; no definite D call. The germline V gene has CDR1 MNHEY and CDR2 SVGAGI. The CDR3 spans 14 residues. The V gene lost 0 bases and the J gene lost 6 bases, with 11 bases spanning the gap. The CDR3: CASSYSGARKTQYF. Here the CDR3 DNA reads TGTGCCAGCAGTTACTCGGGCGCCAGGAAGACCCAGTACTTC.

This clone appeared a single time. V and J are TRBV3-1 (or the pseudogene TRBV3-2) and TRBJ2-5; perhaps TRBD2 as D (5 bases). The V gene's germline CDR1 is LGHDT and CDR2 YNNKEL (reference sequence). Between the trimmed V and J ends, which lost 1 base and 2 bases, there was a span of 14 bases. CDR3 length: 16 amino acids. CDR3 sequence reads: CASSQGVSSLQETQYF. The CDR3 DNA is TGTGCCAGCAGCCAAGGTGTCTCTAGCTTACAAGAGACCCAGTACTTC.

The CDR3 region has the DNA TGTGCCAGCAGTCGATCCGGGACATCGAACACTGAAGCTTTCTTT. Protein product: CASSRSGTSNTEAFF. This chain joins TRBV7-9 and TRBJ1-1; possible D gene TRBD1, 6 bases. V lost 6 bases, J lost 1 base, and 15 bases lay in between. The length of the CDR3 is 15 residues. Per germline, CDR1 SEHNR and CDR2 FQNEAQ (reference sequence).

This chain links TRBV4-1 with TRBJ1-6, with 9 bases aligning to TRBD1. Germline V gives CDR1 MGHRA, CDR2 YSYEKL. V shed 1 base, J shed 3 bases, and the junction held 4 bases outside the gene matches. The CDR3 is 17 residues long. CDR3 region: CASSQGDRGVYNSPLHF. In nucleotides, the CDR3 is TGCGCCAGCAGCCAAGGCGACAGGGGGGTCTATAATTCACCCCTCCACTTT.

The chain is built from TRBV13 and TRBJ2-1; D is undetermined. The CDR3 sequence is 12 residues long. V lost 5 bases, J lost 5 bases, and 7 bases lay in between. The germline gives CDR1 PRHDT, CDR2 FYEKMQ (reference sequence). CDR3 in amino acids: CASSLQNNEQFF. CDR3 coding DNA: TGTGCCAGCAGCCTACAGAACAATGAGCAGTTCTTC. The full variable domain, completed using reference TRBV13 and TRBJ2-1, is AAGVIQSPRHLIKEKRETATLKCYPIPRHDTVYWYQQGPGQDPQFLISFYEKMQSDKGSIPDRFSAQQFSDYHSELNMSSLELGDSALYFCASSLQNNEQFFGPGTRLTVL.

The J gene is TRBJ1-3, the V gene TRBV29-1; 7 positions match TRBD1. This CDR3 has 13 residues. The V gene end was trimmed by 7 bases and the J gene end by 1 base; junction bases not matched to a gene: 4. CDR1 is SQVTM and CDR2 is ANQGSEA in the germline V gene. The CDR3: CSALTGSGNTIYF. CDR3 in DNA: TGCAGCGCCCTGACAGGGTCTGGAAACACCATATATTTT.

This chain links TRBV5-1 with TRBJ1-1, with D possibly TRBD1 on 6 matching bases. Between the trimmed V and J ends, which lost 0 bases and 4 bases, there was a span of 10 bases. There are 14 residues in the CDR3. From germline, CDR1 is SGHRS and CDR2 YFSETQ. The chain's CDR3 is CASSLGTRGTEAFF. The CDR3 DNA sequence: TGCGCCAGCAGCTTGGGAACCAGGGGCACTGAAGCTTTCTTT.

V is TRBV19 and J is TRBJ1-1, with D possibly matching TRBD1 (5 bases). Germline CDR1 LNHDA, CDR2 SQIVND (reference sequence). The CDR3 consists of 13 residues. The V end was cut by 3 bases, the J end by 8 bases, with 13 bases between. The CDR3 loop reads CASSMQGEGEAFF. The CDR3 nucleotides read TGTGCCAGTAGTATGCAAGGGGAGGGCGAAGCTTTCTTT.

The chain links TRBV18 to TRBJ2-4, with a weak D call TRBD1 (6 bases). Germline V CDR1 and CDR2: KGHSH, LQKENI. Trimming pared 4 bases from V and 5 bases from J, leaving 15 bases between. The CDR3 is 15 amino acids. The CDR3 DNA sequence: TGTGCCAGCTCACACTCGGGGACAAGAGAAAACATTCAGTACTTC. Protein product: CASSHSGTRENIQYF. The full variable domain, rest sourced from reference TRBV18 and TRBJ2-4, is NAGVMQNPRHLVRRRGQEARLRCSPMKGHSHVYWYRQLPEEGLKFMVYLQKENIIDESGMPKERFSAEFPKEGPSILRIQQVVRGDSAAYFCASSHSGTRENIQYFGAGTRLSVL.

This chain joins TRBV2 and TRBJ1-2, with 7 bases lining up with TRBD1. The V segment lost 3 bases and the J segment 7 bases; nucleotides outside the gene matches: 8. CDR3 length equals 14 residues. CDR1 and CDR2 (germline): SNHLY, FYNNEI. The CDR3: CASSEEGALSGYTF. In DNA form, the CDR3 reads TGTGCCAGCAGTGAGGAGGGGGCGTTATCTGGCTACACCTTC.

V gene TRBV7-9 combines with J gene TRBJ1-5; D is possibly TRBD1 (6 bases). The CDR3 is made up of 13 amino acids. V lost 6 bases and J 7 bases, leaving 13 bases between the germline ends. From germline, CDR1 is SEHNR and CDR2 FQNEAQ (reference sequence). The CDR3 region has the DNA TGTGCCAGCAGTCCTACAGGGAAACAGCCCCAGCATTTT. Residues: CASSPTGKQPQHF. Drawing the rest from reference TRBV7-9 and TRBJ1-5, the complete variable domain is DTGVSQNPRHKITKRGQNVTFRCDPISEHNRLYWYRQTLGQGPEFLTYFQNEAQLEKSRLLSDRFSAERPKGSFSTLEIQRTEQGDSAMYLCASSPTGKQPQHFGDGTRLSIL.

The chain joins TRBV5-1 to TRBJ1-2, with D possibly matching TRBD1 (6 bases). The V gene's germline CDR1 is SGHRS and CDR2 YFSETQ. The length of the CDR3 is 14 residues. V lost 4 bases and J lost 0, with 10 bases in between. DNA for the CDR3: TGCGCCAGCAGCATAGGACAGCCTAACTATGGCTACACCTTC. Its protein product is CASSIGQPNYGYTF.

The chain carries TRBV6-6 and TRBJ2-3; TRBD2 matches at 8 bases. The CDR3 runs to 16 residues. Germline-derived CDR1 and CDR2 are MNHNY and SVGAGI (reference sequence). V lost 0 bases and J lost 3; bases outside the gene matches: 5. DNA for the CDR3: TGTGCCAGCAGTTACTCAACCGGACTAGCTACAGATACGCAGTATTTT. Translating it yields CASSYSTGLATDTQYF.

The CDR3, as DNA: TGCGCCAGCGGCATATCGGGACTAGCTGCGGATACGCAGTATTTT. Amino acids: CASGISGLAADTQYF. The V call is TRBV5-1, the J call TRBJ2-3, with 9 positions matching TRBD2. The J segment lost 6 bases and the V segment lost 7 bases, leaving 12 bases of the junction unmatched. Looked up from germline, CDR1 is SGHRS and CDR2 is YFSETQ. CDR3 length: 15 amino acids. The full variable domain, with the rest looked up from reference TRBV5-1 and TRBJ2-3, is KAGVTQTPRYLIKTRGQQVTLSCSPISGHRSVSWYQQTPGQGLQFLFEYFSETQRNKGNFPGRFSGRQFSNSRSEMNVSTLELGDSALYLCASGISGLAADTQYFGPGTRLTVL.

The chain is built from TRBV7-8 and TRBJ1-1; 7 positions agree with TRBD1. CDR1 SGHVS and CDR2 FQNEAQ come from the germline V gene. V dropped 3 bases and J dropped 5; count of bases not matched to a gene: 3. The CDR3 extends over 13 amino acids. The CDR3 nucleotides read TGTGCCAGCAGCTTTAACAGGGGAACTGAAGCTTTCTTT. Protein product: CASSFNRGTEAFF.

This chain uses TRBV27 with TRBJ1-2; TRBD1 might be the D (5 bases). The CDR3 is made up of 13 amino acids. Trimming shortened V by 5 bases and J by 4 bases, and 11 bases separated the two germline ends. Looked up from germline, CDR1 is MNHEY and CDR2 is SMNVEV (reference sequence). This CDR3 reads CASSVQGSYGYTF. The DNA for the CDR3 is TGTGCCAGCAGTGTTCAGGGTTCCTATGGCTACACCTTC.

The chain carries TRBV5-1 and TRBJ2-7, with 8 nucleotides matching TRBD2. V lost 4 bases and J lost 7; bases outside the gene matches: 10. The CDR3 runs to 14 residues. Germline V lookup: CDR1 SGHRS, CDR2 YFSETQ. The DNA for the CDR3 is TGCGCCAGCAGCCCCGGGGGGGGAGCGGGGGAGCAGTACTTC. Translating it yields CASSPGGGAGEQYF.

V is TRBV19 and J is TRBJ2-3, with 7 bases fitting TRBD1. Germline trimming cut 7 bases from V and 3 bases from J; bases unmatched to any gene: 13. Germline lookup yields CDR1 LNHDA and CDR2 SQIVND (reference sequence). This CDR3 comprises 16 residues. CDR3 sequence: CASTQPRTGRTDTQYF. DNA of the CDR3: TGTGCCAGTACCCAGCCCAGGACAGGAAGGACAGATACGCAGTATTTT.

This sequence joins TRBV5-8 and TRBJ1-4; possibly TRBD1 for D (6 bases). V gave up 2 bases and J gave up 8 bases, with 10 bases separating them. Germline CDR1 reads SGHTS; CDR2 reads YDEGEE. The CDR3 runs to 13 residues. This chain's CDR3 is CASSLQGAEKLFF. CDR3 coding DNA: TGTGCCAGCAGCTTACAGGGTGCGGAAAAACTGTTTTTT.

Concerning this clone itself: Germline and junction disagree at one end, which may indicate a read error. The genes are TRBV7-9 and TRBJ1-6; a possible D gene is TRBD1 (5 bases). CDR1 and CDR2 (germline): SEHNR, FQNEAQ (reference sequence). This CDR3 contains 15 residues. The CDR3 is CASNLPVDRNSPLHF. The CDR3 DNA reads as TGTGCCAGCAACTTACCCGTCGACAGAAATTCACCCCTCCACTTT.